The 12 T cell receptor beta chains given below trace back to one sample, sequenced in a study of T cell responses to AZD1222 COVID-19 vaccine. Clones were sequenced by immunoSEQ multiplex PCR, and TCRdb holds only the in-frame ones, with some missing. This table has tens of thousands of clones, around nine tenths appearing once. Sequenced here: peripheral blood, sampled on day 0 of MenACWY control vaccination. The receptors originated from an adult in good health.

The rearrangement joins TRBV11-3 to TRBJ2-2, with 8 bases that match TRBD1. The trim removed 3 bases at V and 1 base at J, leaving 1 base unmatched. CDR3 length: 15 amino acids. Germline V gene lookup returns CDR1 SGHNT and CDR2 YENEEA. The CDR3 DNA follows: TGTGCCAGCAGCTTTGGGACAGGGAACACCGGGGAGCTGTTTTTT. It encodes CASSFGTGNTGELFF.

The rearrangement uses TRBV18 and TRBJ2-4; D may be TRBD1 (5 bases). The CDR3 is 16 residues long. Germline V gene sequence: CDR1 KGHSH, CDR2 LQKENI. V gave up 0 bases and J gave up 0 bases, with 9 bases separating them. The CDR3 DNA is TGTGCCAGCTCACCACCCCAGGACACAGCCAAAAACATTCAGTACTTC. Its translation: CASSPPQDTAKNIQYF.

This clone has only one observation. The gene calls are TRBV6-5 and TRBJ1-1; TRBD1 might be the D (5 bases). Germline loops: CDR1 MNHEY, CDR2 SVGAGI. Deletions cut 2 bases from V and 4 bases from J, with 11 bases between. This CDR3 comprises 14 residues. The CDR3 DNA reads TGTGCCAGCAGTTACGGTCTGGGGACCACTGAAGCTTTCTTT. Its translation is CASSYGLGTTEAFF.

This chain links TRBV12-3 or TRBV12-4 with TRBJ1-3; 9 bases map to TRBD1. V lost 6 bases and J lost 4; bases outside the gene matches: 1. This CDR3 contains 13 residues. The CDR3 spells CASRGTGGNTIYF. The CDR3 coding sequence is TGTGCCAGCAGGGGGACAGGGGGAAACACCATATATTTT.

The J gene is TRBJ1-1, the V gene TRBV19; no firm D call. Germline V lookup: CDR1 LNHDA, CDR2 SQIVND (reference sequence). V lost 5 bases and J lost 4, with 11 bases in between. This CDR3 region has 13 residues. The CDR3 DNA sequence: TGTGCCAGTAGTGAAGGTTTGGGCACTGAAGCTTTCTTT. The encoded protein is CASSEGLGTEAFF.

This chain uses TRBV5-8 with TRBJ2-7, with TRBD2 matching over 7 bases. Germline values: CDR1 SGHTS, CDR2 YDEGEE. Trimming at V came to 6 bases and at J to 0 bases, leaving 9 bases not matched to a gene. The CDR3 contains 15 residues. The CDR3 DNA follows: TGTGCCAGCACTGGGACTAACGCTCTCTCCTACGAGCAGTACTTC. This gives the protein CASTGTNALSYEQYF.

The rearrangement links TRBV28 to TRBJ1-1; D not resolved. V shed 6 bases and J shed 1 base, with 12 bases lying between them. Germline V lookup: CDR1 MDHEN, CDR2 SYDVKM. The CDR3 runs to 14 residues. The CDR3 spells CASSDLVGNTEAFF. The CDR3 DNA is TGTGCCAGCAGCGATCTGGTTGGGAACACTGAAGCTTTCTTT.

The J gene is TRBJ2-7, the V gene TRBV10-2; weak D call: TRBD2 (7 bases). V was cut by 7 bases and J by 0 bases, with 13 bases left in between. This CDR3 is 14 amino acids long. Per the germline V gene, CDR1 is WSHSY and CDR2 is SAAADI. The CDR3 region is CASTKGGVSYEQYF. As DNA, the CDR3 is TGCGCCAGCACGAAAGGGGGGGTCTCCTACGAGCAGTACTTC.

The chain uses TRBV19 and TRBJ1-1; D is perhaps TRBD1 (6 bases). V was cut by 6 bases and J by 1 base, with 9 bases left in between. Per the germline V gene, CDR1 is LNHDA and CDR2 is SQIVND (reference sequence). The CDR3 runs to 13 residues. The CDR3 protein is CASSPTGNTEAFF. The DNA of the CDR3 is TGTGCCAGTAGCCCGACAGGGAACACTGAAGCTTTCTTT.

The chain couples TRBV9 to TRBJ1-1; D might be TRBD1 (5 bases). There are 14 residues in the CDR3. The ends were cut back, 6 bases at V and 3 bases at J, with 15 bases in the middle. CDR1 is SGDLS and CDR2 is YYNGEE in the germline V gene. The CDR3 reads CASTLDGGDTEAFF. The CDR3 DNA reads as TGTGCCAGCACCCTCGATGGGGGGGACACTGAAGCTTTCTTT.

This clone came up once. The rearrangement links TRBV10-3 to TRBJ2-2, with D hard to call. From germline, CDR1 is ENHRY and CDR2 SYGVKD. The CDR3 has 11 residues. V was pared by 6 bases and J by 6 bases, with 5 bases between. CDR3 sequence (DNA): TGTGCCATCAGCGAATCCGGGGAGCTGTTTTTT. It specifies CAISESGELFF.

CDR3 DNA: TGTGCCAGCAGTAGAGACACCGGGGAGCTGTTTTTT. Amino acids: CASSRDTGELFF. The chain joins TRBV9 to TRBJ2-2; D uncertain. Germline V gene lookup returns CDR1 SGDLS and CDR2 YYNGEE. The CDR3 contains 12 residues. V was trimmed by 5 bases and J by 3 bases, leaving 5 bases between them.